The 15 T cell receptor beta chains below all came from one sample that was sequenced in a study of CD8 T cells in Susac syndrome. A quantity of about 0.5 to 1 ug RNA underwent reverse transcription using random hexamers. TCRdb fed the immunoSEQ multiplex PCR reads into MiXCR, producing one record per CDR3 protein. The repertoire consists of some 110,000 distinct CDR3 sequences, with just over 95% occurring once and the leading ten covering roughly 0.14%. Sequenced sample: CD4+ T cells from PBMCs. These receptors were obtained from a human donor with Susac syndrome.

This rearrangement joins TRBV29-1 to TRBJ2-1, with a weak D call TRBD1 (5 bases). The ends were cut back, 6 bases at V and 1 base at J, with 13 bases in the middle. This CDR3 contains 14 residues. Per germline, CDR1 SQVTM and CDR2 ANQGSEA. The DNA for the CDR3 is TGCAGCGTCTTCAGGGTCGGGTCCTACAATGAGCAGTTCTTC. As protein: CSVFRVGSYNEQFF.

CDR3 sequence reads: CASSSITGLAGQETQYF. Written as DNA, the CDR3 is TGTGCCAGCAGTTCTATTACGGGACTAGCGGGACAAGAGACCCAGTACTTC. This sequence joins TRBV6-5 and TRBJ2-5; TRBD2 aligns across 13 bases. The V gene end was trimmed by 4 bases and the J gene end by 2 bases; junction bases not matched to a gene: 7. CDR3 length: 17 amino acids. CDR1 is MNHEY and CDR2 is SVGAGI in the germline V gene.

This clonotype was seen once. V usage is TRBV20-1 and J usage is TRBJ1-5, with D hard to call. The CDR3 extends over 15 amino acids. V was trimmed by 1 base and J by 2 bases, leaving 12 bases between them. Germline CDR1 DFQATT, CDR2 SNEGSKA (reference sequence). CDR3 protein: CSARVGGRGNQPQHF. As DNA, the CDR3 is TGCAGTGCTAGAGTCGGAGGGAGAGGCAATCAGCCCCAGCATTTT.

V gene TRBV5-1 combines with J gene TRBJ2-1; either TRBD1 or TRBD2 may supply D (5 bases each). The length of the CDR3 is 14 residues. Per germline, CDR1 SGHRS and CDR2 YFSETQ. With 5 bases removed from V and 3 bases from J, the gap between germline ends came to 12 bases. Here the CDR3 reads CASSSRDGYNEQFF. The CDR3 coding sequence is TGCGCCAGCAGTTCCCGGGACGGCTACAATGAGCAGTTCTTC.

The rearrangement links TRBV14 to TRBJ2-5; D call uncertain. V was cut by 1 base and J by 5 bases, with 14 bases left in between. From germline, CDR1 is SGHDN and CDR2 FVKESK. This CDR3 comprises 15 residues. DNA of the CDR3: TGTGCCAGCAGCCAAGCTCTGATGGGTAGCGAGACCCAGTACTTC. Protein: CASSQALMGSETQYF.

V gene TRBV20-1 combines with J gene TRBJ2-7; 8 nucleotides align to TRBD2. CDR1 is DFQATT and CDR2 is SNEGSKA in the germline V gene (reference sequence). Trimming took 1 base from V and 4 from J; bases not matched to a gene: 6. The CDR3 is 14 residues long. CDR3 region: CSARAAEREYEQYF. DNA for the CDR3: TGCAGTGCTAGAGCCGCGGAGCGGGAGTACGAGCAGTACTTC.

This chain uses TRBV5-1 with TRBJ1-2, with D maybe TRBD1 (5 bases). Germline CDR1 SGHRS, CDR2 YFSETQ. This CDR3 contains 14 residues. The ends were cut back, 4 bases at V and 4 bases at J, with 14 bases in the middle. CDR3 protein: CASSKQDYIYGYTF. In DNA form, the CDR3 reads TGCGCCAGCAGCAAACAGGACTACATCTATGGCTACACCTTC.

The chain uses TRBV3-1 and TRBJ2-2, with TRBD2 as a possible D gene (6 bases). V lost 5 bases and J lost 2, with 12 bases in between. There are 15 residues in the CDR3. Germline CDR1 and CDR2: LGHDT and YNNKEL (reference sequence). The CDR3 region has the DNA TGTGCCAGCAGCTATGGGACTCGAAACACCGGGGAGCTGTTTTTT. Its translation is CASSYGTRNTGELFF.

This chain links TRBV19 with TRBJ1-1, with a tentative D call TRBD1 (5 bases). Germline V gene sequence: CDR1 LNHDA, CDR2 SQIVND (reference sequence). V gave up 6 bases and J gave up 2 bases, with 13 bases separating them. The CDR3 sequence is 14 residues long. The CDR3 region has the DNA TGTGCCAGTAGGATTGCGACAGTTAACACTGAAGCTTTCTTT. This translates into CASRIATVNTEAFF.

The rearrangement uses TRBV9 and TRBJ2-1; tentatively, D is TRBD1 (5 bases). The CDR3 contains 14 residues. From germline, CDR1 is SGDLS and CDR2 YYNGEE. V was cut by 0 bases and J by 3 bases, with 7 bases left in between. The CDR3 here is CASSVATDYNEQFF. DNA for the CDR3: TGTGCCAGCAGCGTAGCGACAGACTACAATGAGCAGTTCTTC.

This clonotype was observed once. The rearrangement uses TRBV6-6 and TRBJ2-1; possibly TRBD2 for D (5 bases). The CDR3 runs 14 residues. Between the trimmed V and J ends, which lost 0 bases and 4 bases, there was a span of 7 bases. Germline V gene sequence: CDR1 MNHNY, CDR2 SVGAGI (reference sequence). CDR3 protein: CASSYSGIYNEQFF. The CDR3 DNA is TGTGCCAGCAGTTACTCCGGGATTTACAATGAGCAGTTCTTC.

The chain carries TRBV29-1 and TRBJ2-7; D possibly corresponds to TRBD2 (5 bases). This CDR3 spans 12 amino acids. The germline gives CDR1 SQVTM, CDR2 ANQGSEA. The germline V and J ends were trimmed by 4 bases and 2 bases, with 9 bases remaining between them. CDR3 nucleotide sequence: TGCAGCGTTGCGGGGTCCACCTACGAGCAGTACTTC. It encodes CSVAGSTYEQYF.

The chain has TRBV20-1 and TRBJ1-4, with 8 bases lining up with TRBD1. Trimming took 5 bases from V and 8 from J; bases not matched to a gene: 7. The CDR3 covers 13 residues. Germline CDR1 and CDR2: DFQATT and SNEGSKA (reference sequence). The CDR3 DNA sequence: TGCAGTGCTCCTCGACAGGGGTGGGAAAAACTGTTTTTT. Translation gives CSAPRQGWEKLFF.

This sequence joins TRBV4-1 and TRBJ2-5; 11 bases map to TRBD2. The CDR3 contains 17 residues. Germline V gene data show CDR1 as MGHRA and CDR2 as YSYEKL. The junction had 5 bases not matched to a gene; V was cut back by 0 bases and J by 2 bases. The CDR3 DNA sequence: TGCGCCAGCAGCCAAGAGGGGCTAGCGGGAGGTCAAGAGACCCAGTACTTC. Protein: CASSQEGLAGGQETQYF.

CDR3 coding DNA: TGCAGCGTTGGCTTTCTGGGGTATGGCTACACCTTC. This gives the protein CSVGFLGYGYTF. The V gene is TRBV29-1, the J gene TRBJ1-2; D unresolved. Per germline, CDR1 SQVTM and CDR2 ANQGSEA. Trimming removed 4 bases from V and 5 bases from J, with 11 bases in between. The CDR3 sequence is 12 residues long.